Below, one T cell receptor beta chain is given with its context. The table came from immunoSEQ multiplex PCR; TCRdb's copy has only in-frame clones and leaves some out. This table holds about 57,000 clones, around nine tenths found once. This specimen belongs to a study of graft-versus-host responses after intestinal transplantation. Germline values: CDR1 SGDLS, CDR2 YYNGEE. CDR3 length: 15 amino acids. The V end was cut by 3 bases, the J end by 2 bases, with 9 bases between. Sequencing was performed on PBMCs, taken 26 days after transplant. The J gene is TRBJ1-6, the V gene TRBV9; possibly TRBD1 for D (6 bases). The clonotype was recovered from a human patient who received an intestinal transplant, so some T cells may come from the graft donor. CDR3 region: CASSAAGAYNSPLHF. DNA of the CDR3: TGTGCCAGCAGCGCAGCAGGGGCCTATAATTCACCCCTCCACTTT.